This TCR beta chain was identified in a study of human T cells and chemical hapten exposure. Study observations and caveats: With regard to DPC sensitization, TCRs above 1 in 1000 frequency did not change.

Noted time point: healthy volunteer bleed at 6 weeks. It was unfractionated whole blood from which total RNA was extracted. During construction of the library, unique molecular identifiers were attached to individual cDNA molecules for quantitative, reproducible TCR counting. TCRdb reprocessed the RACE reads via MiXCR and lists one record per CDR3 protein. The table has fewer than 100,000 distinct CDR3 sequences, about 8.6% seen once. The V and J ends lost 5 bases and 1 base, in that order; junction bases with no gene match: 3. Germline CDR1 reads LGHNA; CDR2 reads YNFKEQ. This CDR3 spans 16 amino acids. With regard to this clonotype: Its antigen is still unknown.

Sequencing was done on a sample of whole blood. This TCR derives from a female donor in good health. Some clones in this sample may be carry-over from other donors' samples. This rearrangement joins TRBV4-2 to TRBJ2-3; 13 bases align to TRBD2. DNA for the CDR3: TGTGCCAGCAGCTACGGGACTAGCGGGGGCACAGATACGCAGTATTTT. Translation: CASSYGTSGGTDTQYF.